These 8 T cell receptor beta chains were all obtained from the same sample, sequenced in a study of cytomegalovirus exposure and HLA in healthy donors (dated by TCRdb to about 2017). The library was produced with the immunoSEQ multiplex PCR assay. The multiplex PCR relied on a mix of 60 forward primers for TCR Vbeta segments and 13 reverse primers for TCR Jbeta segments. What TCRdb holds here is the immuneACCESS table cut down to in-frame rearrangements. Part of the clones is not present; checked against another copy, under half of the missing clones reflect an unresolved V gene, and the others are unexplained. The sample table lists about 130,000 clones, more than 9% of them with a count of one. The top ten constitute 4% to 5% of the sample. The sequenced material came from PBMCs. These receptors all come from a woman younger than 30 in good health and CMV-seropositive.

The chain has TRBV10-3 and TRBJ2-3; D gene unclear. The V and J ends lost 2 bases and 4 bases respectively, with 7 bases between them. The CDR3 sequence is 13 residues long. The germline V gene encodes CDR1 ENHRY and CDR2 SYGVKD. The CDR3 bases are TGTGCCATCAGTGAGGCGGTTCCAGATACGCAGTATTTT. It translates to CAISEAVPDTQYF.

This clone was observed a few times. This chain joins TRBV29-1 and TRBJ2-2, with 7 bases aligning to TRBD1. Germline assignment: CDR1 SQVTM and CDR2 ANQGSEA. Germline trimming cut 7 bases from V and 0 bases from J; bases unmatched to any gene: 5. This CDR3 is 14 amino acids long. CDR3 coding DNA: TGCAGCGCCTGGACAGGCACGAACACCGGGGAGCTGTTTTTT. Its protein is CSAWTGTNTGELFF.

The chain couples TRBV14 to TRBJ2-5; 7 bases line up with TRBD1. With 2 bases clipped from V and 5 bases from J, the junction kept 2 bases outside the gene matches. From germline, CDR1 is SGHDN and CDR2 FVKESK. The CDR3 length is 13 residues. CDR3 amino acids: CASSQQGDETQYF. The CDR3 nucleotides read TGTGCCAGCAGCCAACAGGGGGATGAGACCCAGTACTTC.

The rearrangement joins TRBV29-1 to TRBJ1-2; a weak D match, TRBD1 (5 bases). The CDR3 has 11 amino acids. CDR1 is SQVTM and CDR2 is ANQGSEA in the germline V gene. Trimming shortened V by 5 bases and J by 3 bases, and 7 bases separated the two germline ends. The CDR3 sequence is CSVSGDYGYTF. CDR3 in DNA: TGCAGCGTTTCGGGGGACTATGGCTACACCTTC.

This clone was observed a handful of times. The chain joins TRBV7-9 to TRBJ2-5; a weak D match, TRBD2 (5 bases). This CDR3 is 14 amino acids long. Germline V CDR1 and CDR2: SEHNR, FQNEAQ (reference sequence). V lost 5 bases and J 6 bases, leaving 16 bases between the germline ends. The CDR3 protein is CASSAPGAAQTQYF. CDR3 bases: TGTGCCAGCAGCGCTCCAGGAGCGGCACAGACCCAGTACTTC.

The table lists this clone with a few counts. J is TRBJ1-1 and V is TRBV11-2; 8 nucleotides match TRBD1. V was pared by 10 bases and J by 7 bases, with 17 bases of the junction left unmatched. Germline V gives CDR1 SGHAT, CDR2 FQNNGV. CDR3 length: 15 amino acids. The CDR3 here is CATTARTGNFDEAFF. CDR3 DNA sequence: TGTGCCACCACGGCTCGGACAGGGAATTTTGATGAAGCTTTCTTT.

This clone was recorded a few times. This chain links TRBV5-4 with TRBJ2-2, with 7 nucleotides matching TRBD2. CDR3 length equals 15 residues. V gave up 4 bases and J gave up 5 bases; unmatched junction bases: 8. Germline V gives CDR1 SGHNT, CDR2 YYREEE (reference sequence). CDR3 bases: TGTGCCAGCAGCCAAACCGGGACTAAAACCGGGGAGCTGTTTTTT. Translating it yields CASSQTGTKTGELFF.

This clone was seen only a few times. This sequence joins TRBV14 and TRBJ1-1; TRBD1 is a possible D gene (6 bases). The CDR3 sequence is 12 residues long. Per germline, CDR1 SGHDN and CDR2 FVKESK. V lost 2 bases and J lost 11, with 12 bases in between. The CDR3 spells CASSQQQGRAFF. In DNA, the CDR3 is TGTGCCAGCAGCCAACAACAGGGTCGCGCTTTCTTT.